This T cell receptor beta chain comes out of a study of T-cell memory formation after mild COVID-19. This clonotype appeared many times. Its antigen remains unidentified. TCRdb analysed the 5' RACE reads with MiXCR anew, one entry per CDR3 protein. The table shows about 310,000 distinct CDR3 sequences, with less than 20% occurring only once. Findings of the study overall: Later expanders leaned CD4+, whereas clones that contracted between day 15 and 85 were balanced CD4/CD8. Shrinking CD4+ clones resided mostly in CM and EM, and CD8+ ones in EMRA. The finding that pre-infection memory included some responding clones suggested that cross-reactive memory joined.

Sequencing input: PBMCs or a T cell subset sorted from them (not recorded which). The TCR sequence derives from a man younger than 35 who had mild COVID-19 (a few samples of this study predate the infection). Cell type and time point are not known.

In nucleotides, the CDR3 is TGCGCCAGCAGCTGGGGACAGGGAGGCTACGAGCAGTACTTC. It codes for CASSWGQGGYEQYF. The rearrangement uses TRBV5-1 and TRBJ2-7, with 9 bases matching TRBD1. Germline CDR1 is SGHRS and CDR2 is YFSETQ. Trimming removed 3 bases from V and 3 bases from J; junction bases left unmatched: 4. The CDR3 covers 14 residues.